This T cell receptor (beta chain) was sequenced for a study of shared clonotypes between healthy human individuals. Study-level background: Per donor, CD8 memory used one plate, CD8 naive used two, CD4 memory used three and CD4 naive used three.

The germline gives CDR1 MNHNY, CDR2 SVGAGI (reference sequence). V lost 2 bases and J 13 bases, leaving 11 bases between the germline ends. This CDR3 is 12 amino acids long. The donors, all of them Caucasian adults, lived in Nashville, Tennessee. This table comes from immunoSEQ multiplex PCR, and its TCRdb copy is limited to in-frame clones, with some not included. In the table there are about 330,000 clones, around 87% of which are singletons. The source of this sequence is a man younger than 35 in good health. Sequencing used memory CD8+ T cells sorted from blood. Subset of the sample: CD45RO+ cells pooled with CCR7-negative TemRA cells. The chain carries TRBV6-6 and TRBJ1-4; D is unclear. CDR3 sequence: CASSYADARLFF. CDR3 DNA sequence: TGTGCCAGCAGTTACGCGGACGCTAGACTGTTTTTT.